These 18 T cell receptor beta chains came from one sample sequenced in a study of post-analysis software for immune sequencing data. Unique molecular identifiers were present in the TCR beta cDNA libraries. TCRdb independently ran MiXCR on the PCR reads; one entry per CDR3 protein. The sample yields some 890,000 distinct CDR3 sequences, under 70% seen once. Which antigens these TCRs recognize remains unknown. Study conclusions and caveats: There were roughly 5 TRBV segments more frequent in patients than controls, and TRBV5-6, TRBV5-1 and TRBV20-1 were among them.

Sequenced material: blood. The receptor source for this set is a girl aged 5 to 17 with multiple sclerosis.

The chain joins TRBV4-1 to TRBJ2-3; TRBD2 might be the D (5 bases). V was pared by 4 bases and J by 1 base, with 15 bases between. This CDR3 comprises 16 residues. CDR1 and CDR2 (germline): MGHRA, YSYEKL. The CDR3, as DNA: TGCGCCAGCAGCCCGAGGACTGGAACGGGCACAGATACGCAGTATTTT. Translation: CASSPRTGTGTDTQYF.

V gene TRBV6-6 combines with J gene TRBJ2-3; 10 nucleotides align to TRBD2. Trimming at V came to 0 bases and at J to 11 bases, leaving 5 bases not matched to a gene. Germline V CDR1 and CDR2: MNHNY, SVGAGI (reference sequence). The CDR3 has 14 residues. Here the CDR3 DNA reads TGTGCCAGCAGTTACTCAACTAGCGGGGTACTGCAGTATTTT. As protein: CASSYSTSGVLQYF.

This clonotype was seen only a few times. The J gene is TRBJ2-3, the V gene TRBV13; TRBD2 matches at 7 bases. This CDR3 is 14 amino acids long. V gave up 3 bases and J gave up 3 bases; unmatched junction bases: 3. Looked up from germline, CDR1 is PRHDT and CDR2 is FYEKMQ (reference sequence). CDR3 loop: CASSLTSRTDTQYF. The DNA for the CDR3 is TGTGCCAGCAGCTTGACTAGCAGGACAGATACGCAGTATTTT.

This rearrangement joins TRBV19 to TRBJ2-3; 8 bases align to TRBD2. CDR1 and CDR2 (germline): LNHDA, SQIVND (reference sequence). CDR3 size: 15 residues. Losses at the gene ends were 5 bases for V and 2 bases for J; bases not matched to a gene: 6. The CDR3 DNA reads TGTGCCAGTAGTTCGACTAGCGAACACACAGATACGCAGTATTTT. It codes for CASSSTSEHTDTQYF.

The table lists this clonotype with a few counts. V gene TRBV12-3 or TRBV12-4 combines with J gene TRBJ2-5; D call uncertain. The J call is uncertain, as TRBJ2-7 better fits the DNA end. This CDR3 has 13 amino acids. The CDR3: CASTQPGFHEQYF. As DNA, the CDR3 is TGTGCCAGCACCCAACCCGGGTTCCACGAGCAGTACTTC.

In its sample, this clonotype was seen many times. The chain recombines TRBV6-2 or TRBV6-3 with TRBJ1-5; tentative D call: TRBD1 (5 bases). V lost 4 bases and J lost 0, with 10 bases in between. CDR1 and CDR2 from the germline V gene are MNHEY and SVGEGT. This CDR3 region has 15 residues. The CDR3, as DNA: TGTGCCAGCAGTTTAAGGCAGGGTAGCAATCAGCCCCAGCATTTT. This encodes CASSLRQGSNQPQHF.

The chain links TRBV5-1 to TRBJ2-1; D perhaps matches TRBD2 (6 bases). The CDR3 extends over 14 amino acids. V dropped 4 bases and J dropped 6 bases, with 14 bases sitting between them. Germline V gives CDR1 SGHRS, CDR2 YFSETQ. The CDR3 sequence: CASSPGLLTNEQFF. The DNA for the CDR3 is TGCGCCAGCAGCCCGGGACTTCTAACCAATGAGCAGTTCTTC.

Only one count was recorded for this clonotype. This chain links TRBV20-1 with TRBJ1-4; D is undetermined. The CDR3 consists of 13 residues. The V end lost 5 bases, the J end lost 5 bases, and 12 bases lay between the germline ends. In germline, CDR1 is DFQATT, CDR2 SNEGSKA (reference sequence). CDR3 nucleotides: TGCAGTGCTTTGGGCCGCGTAAATGAAAAACTGTTTTTT. Translation: CSALGRVNEKLFF.

The rearrangement joins TRBV29-1 to TRBJ1-1; D is undetermined. The germline CDR1 and CDR2 sequences are SQVTM and ANQGSEA. V gave up 4 bases and J gave up 1 base, with 13 bases separating them. The CDR3 is 14 residues long. CDR3 amino acids: CSVGTVGRNTEAFF. Written as DNA, the CDR3 is TGCAGCGTTGGAACAGTAGGAAGGAACACTGAAGCTTTCTTT.

The chain couples TRBV30 to TRBJ2-1, with 8 nucleotides matching TRBD2. Germline V CDR1 and CDR2: GTSNPN, SVGIG (reference sequence). After removal of 0 bases from V and 3 bases from J, the junction contained 7 bases not matched to a gene. The CDR3 runs to 16 residues. The CDR3 loop is CAWSVPLAEIYNEQFF. In nucleotides, the CDR3 is TGTGCCTGGAGTGTACCACTAGCGGAAATCTACAATGAGCAGTTCTTC.

The chain uses TRBV19 and TRBJ2-5; 12 bases are shared with TRBD2. The assigned J gene may be wrong: the sequence end matches TRBJ2-7 better. Germline V gene lookup returns CDR1 LNHDA and CDR2 SQIVND (reference sequence). This CDR3 has 18 residues. CDR3 bases: TGTGCCAGTAGTATGGGGCTAGCGGGAGGGCTAGTCCCCAACGAGCAGTACTTC. Translation: CASSMGLAGGLVPNEQYF.

The V and J genes are TRBV6-2 or TRBV6-3 and TRBJ1-1, with D perhaps matching TRBD1 (5 bases). The CDR3 runs 13 residues. Germline CDR1 MNHEY, CDR2 SVGEGT. V lost 5 bases to trimming and J lost 1 base, with 8 bases between them. The CDR3 region has the DNA TGTGCCAGCAGTGTCAGGGAGAACACTGAAGCTTTCTTT. The encoded protein is CASSVRENTEAFF.

The chain combines TRBV20-1 with TRBJ2-5; tentative D call: TRBD2 (6 bases). Judging by the DNA end, TRBJ2-7 fits better; the J call may be wrong. This CDR3 spans 15 amino acids. Germline V gene lookup returns CDR1 DFQATT and CDR2 SNEGSKA (reference sequence). This chain's CDR3 is CSARDLASAYYEQYF. The CDR3 nucleotides are TGCAGTGCTAGAGATTTGGCTAGCGCCTACTACGAGCAGTACTTC.

For this clonotype: The junction departs from germline at one end; a sequencing error may be responsible. This chain connects TRBV6-5 to TRBJ2-3; TRBD1 matches at 9 bases. The CDR3 is made up of 14 amino acids. CDR1 is MNHEY, CDR2 SVGAGI, per germline. The CDR3 loop reads CAGRTGDRRDTQYF. CDR3 nucleotide sequence: TGTGCCGGCAGGACAGGGGACCGAAGAGATACGCAGTATTTT.

The gene calls are TRBV7-9 and TRBJ2-7, with 12 bases aligning to TRBD1. Germline values: CDR1 SEHNR, CDR2 FQNEAQ (reference sequence). The V and J ends lost 1 base and 4 bases, in that order; junction bases with no gene match: 11. This CDR3 is 18 amino acids long. The CDR3 sequence: CASSLGSKGQGAWYEQYF. In DNA form, the CDR3 reads TGTGCCAGCAGCTTAGGTTCCAAGGGACAGGGGGCATGGTACGAGCAGTACTTC.

This clonotype appeared once. This chain links TRBV12-3 or TRBV12-4 with TRBJ2-1; TRBD1 matches at 7 bases. CDR3 size: 15 residues. V lost 6 bases and J lost 6; bases outside the gene matches: 11. The CDR3 DNA reads as TGTGCCAGCAGACCTCGGACAGGACTTGTCAATGAGCAGTTCTTC. Its protein product is CASRPRTGLVNEQFF.

This rearrangement joins TRBV29-1 to TRBJ1-2, with 8 bases that match TRBD1. This CDR3 contains 12 residues. Germline CDR1 reads SQVTM; CDR2 reads ANQGSEA. The ends lost 7 bases at V and 8 bases at J; junction bases unmatched: 9. This CDR3 is CSGETGVDGYTF. Here the CDR3 DNA reads TGCAGCGGAGAGACAGGGGTAGACGGCTACACCTTC. Filled out from reference TRBV29-1 and TRBJ1-2, the complete variable domain reads SAVISQKPSRDICQRGTSLTIQCQVDSQVTMMFWYRQQPGQSLTLIATANQGSEATYESGFVIDKFPISRPNLTFSTLTVSNMSPEDSSIYLCSGETGVDGYTFGSGTRLTVV.

This clonotype was counted a few times. The chain carries TRBV20-1 and TRBJ2-1; 11 bases are shared with TRBD2. The CDR3 is 15 amino acids. CDR1 and CDR2 from the germline V gene are DFQATT and SNEGSKA (reference sequence). J lost 6 bases, V lost 3 bases, and 7 bases had no gene match. The CDR3 loop is CSARILAGGVNEQFF. In DNA, the CDR3 is TGCAGTGCTAGGATTCTAGCGGGGGGAGTCAATGAGCAGTTCTTC.